This TCR beta chain was sequenced in a study of blood T cell repertoires in COVID-19. As for the study in general: Italy, Spain and the United States were the sources of the convalescent and acute COVID-19 samples. PBMCs, B-cell-depleted T cells, or T cells provided the cDNA or gDNA that made up the material.

Sequenced by immunoSEQ multiplex PCR; TCRdb stores in-frame clones only, minus some. This sample has roughly 160,000 clones, with roughly 93% found just once. The CDR3 contains 13 residues. V lost 4 bases and J lost 4, with 11 bases in between. CDR1 and CDR2 (germline): SGHRS, YFSETQ. This sequence was found in a man in his late teens or twenties with acute or convalescent COVID-19. The sequencing input was peripheral blood. The chain couples TRBV5-1 to TRBJ1-1, with D tentatively TRBD1 (6 bases). As DNA, the CDR3 is TGCGCCAGCAGCCGAGGGGGTTCCACTGAAGCTTTCTTT. Its protein is CASSRGGSTEAFF.